Sequencing of this T cell receptor beta chain was carried out in a study of blood T cell repertoires in COVID-19. About the research overall: Samples came from the United States, Italy and Spain, spanning acute and convalescent COVID-19.

Original handling: Reference gene primers were amplified, and this amplification served to estimate nucleated cell counts. Data came from immunoSEQ multiplex PCR; TCRdb stores just in-frame clones and leaves some out. That table furnishes V, J and clone size, whereas the DNA furnished D and trimming. This sample yields roughly 240,000 clones, of which 86% are seen a single time; about 4% belongs to the top ten. Germline CDR1 reads ENHRY; CDR2 reads SYGVKD. V was shortened by 6 bases and J by 4 bases, with 13 bases between the two germline ends. The CDR3 spans 15 residues. This TCR was recovered from a man between 18 and 29 years old with active or convalescent COVID-19. Sequencing was carried out using peripheral blood. The J gene is TRBJ1-6, the V gene TRBV10-3; D is perhaps TRBD1 (6 bases). This CDR3 is CAISEGQSYNSPLHF. The CDR3 DNA sequence: TGTGCCATCAGCGAAGGACAGTCATATAATTCACCCCTCCACTTT.